This record concerns one TCR beta chain sequence. Its antigen remains unknown. Relapse was seen in all patients after autologous stem cell transplantation, and brentuximab vedotin exposure was variable. Best response was recorded as complete response, partial response or progressive disease. This table comes from immunoSEQ multiplex PCR, and its TCRdb copy is limited to in-frame clones, with some not included. The sample has some 46,000 clones; around 82% are singletons. This sample is part of a study of PD-1 blockade in classical Hodgkin lymphoma. Overall study context: Every 2 weeks, patients had 3 mg/kg nivolumab intravenously.

Between the trimmed V and J ends, which lost 1 base and 0 bases, there was a span of 10 bases. This CDR3 contains 15 residues. Per the germline V gene, CDR1 is SGHRS and CDR2 is YFSETQ. Study observations and caveats: The baseline diversity of complete responders showed similarity to that of newly diagnosed patients. Diminished baseline TCR diversity has been reported in newly diagnosed patients relative to healthy donors.

The J gene is TRBJ1-2, the V gene TRBV5-1; no definite D call. Sequences were derived from peripheral blood mononuclear cells (PBMCs), sampled before the second cycle of nivolumab. The source is a human donor with classical Hodgkin lymphoma. This CDR3 is CASSLSLGTNYGYTF. The CDR3, as DNA: TGCGCCAGCAGCTTGTCGCTGGGAACTAACTATGGCTACACCTTC.